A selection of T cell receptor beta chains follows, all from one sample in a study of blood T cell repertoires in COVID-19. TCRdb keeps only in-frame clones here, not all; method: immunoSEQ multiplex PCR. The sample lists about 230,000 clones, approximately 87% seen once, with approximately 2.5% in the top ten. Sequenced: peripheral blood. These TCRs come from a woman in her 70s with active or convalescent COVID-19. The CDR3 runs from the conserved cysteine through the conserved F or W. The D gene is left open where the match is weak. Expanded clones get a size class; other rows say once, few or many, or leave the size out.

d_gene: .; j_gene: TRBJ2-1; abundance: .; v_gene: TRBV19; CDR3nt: TGTGCCAGTAGCCTTGACATGAGCTCCTACAATGAGCAGTTCTTC; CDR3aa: CASSLDMSSYNEQFF
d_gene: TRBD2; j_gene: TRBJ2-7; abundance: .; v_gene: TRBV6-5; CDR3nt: TGTGCCAGCAGACGTGGGACTAGCGTATCCTACGAGCAGTACTTC; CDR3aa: CASRRGTSVSYEQYF
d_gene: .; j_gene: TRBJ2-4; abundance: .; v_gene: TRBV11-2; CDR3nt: TGTGCCAGCAGCTTAGATAGAAGGGGAAAAAACATTCAGTACTTC; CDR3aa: CASSLDRRGKNIQYF
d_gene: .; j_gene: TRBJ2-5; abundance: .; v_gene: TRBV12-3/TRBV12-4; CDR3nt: TGTGCCAGCAGTTCCGGGGAGACCCAGTACTTC; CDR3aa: CASSSGETQYF
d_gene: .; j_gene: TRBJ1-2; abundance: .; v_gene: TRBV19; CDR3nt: TGTGCCAGTAGTATGGGGCCCGGAGACTATGGCTACACCTTC; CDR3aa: CASSMGPGDYGYTF
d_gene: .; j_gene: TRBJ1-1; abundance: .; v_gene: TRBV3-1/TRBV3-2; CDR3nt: TGTGCCAGCAGCCACATGACAGACACTGAAGCTTTCTTT; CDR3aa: CASSHMTDTEAFF
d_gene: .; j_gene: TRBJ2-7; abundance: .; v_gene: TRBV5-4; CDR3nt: TGTGCCAGCAGCGGGGGCATAGGGTCATACGAGCAGTACTTC; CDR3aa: CASSGGIGSYEQYF
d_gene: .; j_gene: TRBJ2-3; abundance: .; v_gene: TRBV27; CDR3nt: TGTGCCAGCAACCTGTACGGGGTTACAGATACGCAGTATTTT; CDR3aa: CASNLYGVTDTQYF
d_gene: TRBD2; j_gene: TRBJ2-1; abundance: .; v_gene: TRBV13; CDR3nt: TGTGCCAGCAGCGCCGACCGACTAGCAGGGAATGAGCAGTTCTTC; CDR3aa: CASSADRLAGNEQFF
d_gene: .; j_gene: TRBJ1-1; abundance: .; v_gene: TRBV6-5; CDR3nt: TGTGCCAGCAGTTACTCTTGGGGAGGGGTTACTGAAGCTTTCTTT; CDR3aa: CASSYSWGGVTEAFF
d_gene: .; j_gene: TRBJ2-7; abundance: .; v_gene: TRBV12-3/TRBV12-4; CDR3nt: TGTGCCAGCAGCCCCCCCCGGGATTACGAGCAGTACTTC; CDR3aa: CASSPPRDYEQYF
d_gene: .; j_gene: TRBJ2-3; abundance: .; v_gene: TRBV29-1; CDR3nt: TGCAGCGTTGCGTGGACTAACACAGATACGCAGTATTTT; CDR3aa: CSVAWTNTDTQYF
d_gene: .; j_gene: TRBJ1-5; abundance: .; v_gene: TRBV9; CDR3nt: TGTGCCAGCAGCGTAGAACAAGGAGATCAGCCCCAGCATTTT; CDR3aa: CASSVEQGDQPQHF
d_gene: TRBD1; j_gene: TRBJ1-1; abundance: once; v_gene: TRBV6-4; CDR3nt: TGTGCCAGCAGTGAACACACGACAGGGCCCACTGAAGCTTTCTTT; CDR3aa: CASSEHTTGPTEAFF
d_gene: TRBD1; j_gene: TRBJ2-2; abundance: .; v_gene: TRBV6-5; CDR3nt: TGTGCTATACAGGGGGCGCCGAACGGGGAGCTGTTTTTT; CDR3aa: CAIQGAPNGELFF
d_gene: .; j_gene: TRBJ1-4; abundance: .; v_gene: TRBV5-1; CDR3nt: TGCGCCAGCAGCTTACAGTCGGGGAATGAAAAACTGTTTTTT; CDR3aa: CASSLQSGNEKLFF
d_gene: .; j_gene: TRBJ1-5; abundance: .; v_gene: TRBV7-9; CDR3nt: TGTGCCAGCAGCCCCGGGAGGGAAAGCAATCAGCCCCAGCATTTT; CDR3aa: CASSPGRESNQPQHF
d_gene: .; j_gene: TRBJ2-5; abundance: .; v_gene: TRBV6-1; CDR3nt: TGTGCCAGCAGTGACGCACAGGGGACCCAGTACTTC; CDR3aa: CASSDAQGTQYF
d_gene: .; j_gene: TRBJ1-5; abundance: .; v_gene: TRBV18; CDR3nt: TGTGCCAGCTCACCCTATGGCAGGGGCAATAGCAATCAGCCCCAGCATTTT; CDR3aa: CASSPYGRGNSNQPQHF
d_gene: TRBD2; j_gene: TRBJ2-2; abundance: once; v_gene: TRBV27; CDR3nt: TGTGCCAGCAGTTTCGGGGGGGCTTCCACCGGGGAGCTGTTTTTT; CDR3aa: CASSFGGASTGELFF
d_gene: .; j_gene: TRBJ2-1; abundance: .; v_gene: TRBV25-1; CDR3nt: TGTGCCAGCTCGGGTCCCTACAATGAGCAGTTCTTC; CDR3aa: CASSGPYNEQFF
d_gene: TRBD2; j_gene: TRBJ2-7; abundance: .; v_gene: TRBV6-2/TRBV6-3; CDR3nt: TGTGCCAGCAGTACCGGGACTAGTTATTATTACGAGCAGTACTTC; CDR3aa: CASSTGTSYYYEQYF
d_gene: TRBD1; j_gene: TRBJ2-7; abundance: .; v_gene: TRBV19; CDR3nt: TGTGCCAGTAGCCCCGGGACAGGGTTGGTCGAGCAGTACTTC; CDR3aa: CASSPGTGLVEQYF
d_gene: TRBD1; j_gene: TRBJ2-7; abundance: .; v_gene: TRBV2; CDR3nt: TGTGCCAGTCAGCGGTCAGGACAGGGCTCCTACGAGCAGTACTTC; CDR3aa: CASQRSGQGSYEQYF